The 2 T cell receptor beta chains below come from one sample, sequenced in a study of identical twins (dated by TCRdb to between 2015 and 2016). Receptors were amplified or captured by 5' RACE. Instrument on record: Illumina HiSeq 2000. Clones were called with MiXCR by TCRdb after fastp trimmed the public reads at Q25, and only in-frame beta chains were retained. One record per CDR3 amino acid sequence lists the most common genes and DNA. The sample includes about 570,000 distinct CDR3 sequences, with around 9.6% observed a single time. The ten largest clonotypes hold roughly 3% of the sample. These data were likewise used in another study, on yellow fever vaccine responses in identical twins.

The material sequenced was PBMCs. The receptors originated from a woman under 30 in good health.

Concerning this clonotype itself: This could be a read error, since a much larger clone is one nucleotide away. This chain uses TRBV20-1 with TRBJ2-3, with a tentative D call TRBD1 (7 bases). The germline V gene has CDR1 DFQATT and CDR2 SNEGSKA (reference sequence). CDR3 length: 17 amino acids. CDR3 DNA sequence: TGCTGTGCTAGCCCCAGAAGGGGGCAAGGGAGGTCAGATACGCAGTATTTT. Protein sequence: CCASPRRGQGRSDTQYF.

The gene calls are TRBV5-4 and TRBJ2-3; maybe TRBD1 (6 bases). The CDR3 extends over 16 amino acids. With 4 bases removed from V and 2 bases from J, the gap between germline ends came to 17 bases. CDR1 and CDR2 (germline): SGHNT, YYREEE (reference sequence). CDR3 sequence reads: CASSGTQRTNTDTQYF. The CDR3 bases are TGTGCCAGCAGCGGGACACAGCGGACCAACACAGATACGCAGTATTTT.